The clone carrying this T cell receptor beta chain has just a few counts. This entry is derived from a study of beta chain features in type 1 diabetes. The CDR3 consists of 18 residues. The V and J ends lost 0 bases and 0 bases, in that order; junction bases with no gene match: 9. All of the isolated RNA was reverse transcribed, so expressed TCRB transcripts were sequenced. Generated by immunoSEQ multiplex PCR, the TCRdb table keeps only in-frame clones and is missing some. The sample lists under 800,000 clones; around 15% were seen once. The sequence derives from a young man in good health. The chain has TRBV23-1 and TRBJ1-1; TRBD1 matches at 8 bases. TRBV23-1 belongs to the ORF category, with a function that is uncertain. The source material was naive CD4+ T cells from blood. The CDR3 region is CASSQSEIQGEMNTEAFF. As DNA, the CDR3 is TGCGCCAGCAGTCAATCAGAGATACAGGGGGAGATGAACACTGAAGCTTTCTTT.